This passage covers 10 T cell receptor beta chains from one sample sequenced in a study of blood T cell repertoires in COVID-19. The protocol was immunoSEQ multiplex PCR, while the TCRdb copy is restricted to in-frame clones and leaves out a portion. The table lists approximately 260,000 clones, about 90% of them singletons, with 1.5% to 2% in the top ten. The sample was PBMCs or T cells enriched from blood (not recorded which). The source is a woman between 18 and 29 years old who had recovered from COVID-19.

This clone was seen only once. This CDR3 is also generated by other DNA sequences in the sample. V usage is TRBV2 and J usage is TRBJ2-7, with 9 nucleotides matching TRBD1. Trimming took 4 bases from V and 7 from J; bases not matched to a gene: 5. CDR1 SNHLY and CDR2 FYNNEI come from the germline V gene. The length of the CDR3 is 13 residues. The chain's CDR3 is CASSVETGGEQYF. The CDR3 nucleotides read TGTGCCAGCAGTGTTGAGACAGGGGGGGAGCAGTACTTC. The full variable domain, its missing parts supplied by reference TRBV2 and TRBJ2-7, is EPEVTQTPSHQVTQMGQEVILRCVPISNHLYFYWYRQILGQKVEFLVSFYNNEISEKSEIFDDQFSVERPDGSNFTLKIRSTKLEDSAMYFCASSVETGGEQYFGPGTRLTVT.

This chain connects TRBV28 to TRBJ2-6; TRBD1 matches 11 bases. Germline loops: CDR1 MDHEN, CDR2 SYDVKM. With V trimmed by 6 bases and J by 12 bases, 16 bases remained unmatched. The CDR3 totals 17 residues. CDR3 sequence (DNA): TGTGCCAGCAGAAACCGGGCCGGCGGGGGACAGGGGGTCGTCCTGACTTTC. Amino acid sequence: CASRNRAGGGQGVVLTF.

The chain couples TRBV9 to TRBJ1-5; D is undetermined. CDR3 length: 12 residues. Per the germline V gene, CDR1 is SGDLS and CDR2 is YYNGEE. The V end lost 3 bases, the J end lost 9 bases, and 10 bases lay between the germline ends. The CDR3: CASSAPPGPQHF. The CDR3 DNA reads TGTGCCAGCAGCGCACCACCGGGGCCCCAGCATTTT.

As concerns this clone: A read error is possible here, since a much larger clone lies one base away. The chain couples TRBV6-4 to TRBJ2-1; 8 nucleotides agree with TRBD2. V dropped 3 bases and J dropped 6; count of bases not matched to a gene: 1. Germline values: CDR1 MRHNA, CDR2 SNTAGT. The CDR3 totals 13 residues. In DNA, the CDR3 is TGTGCCAGCAGTGAGGGGACTAGCAATGAGCAGTTCTTC. Translating gives CASSEGTSNEQFF.

The rearrangement uses TRBV5-8 and TRBJ2-3, with 7 nucleotides matching TRBD2. The CDR3 spans 15 residues. The trim removed 5 bases at V and 4 bases at J, leaving 10 bases unmatched. Germline assignment: CDR1 SGHTS and CDR2 YDEGEE. CDR3 region: CASSLGGESPDTQYF. CDR3 DNA: TGTGCCAGCAGTCTGGGGGGGGAGAGCCCAGATACGCAGTATTTT.

The chain uses TRBV24-1 and TRBJ1-2; D perhaps matches TRBD1 (6 bases). Germline CDR1 and CDR2: KGHDR and SFDVKD. CDR3 length equals 12 residues. V lost 3 bases and J 9 bases, leaving 10 bases between the germline ends. CDR3 in amino acids: CATSDPTGSYTF. CDR3 bases: TGTGCCACCAGTGATCCCACAGGGAGCTACACCTTC.

The chain uses TRBV19 and TRBJ2-7; possible D gene TRBD2, 5 bases. The CDR3 sequence is 13 residues long. The V end lost 5 bases, the J end lost 1 base, and 9 bases lay between the germline ends. The germline V gene has CDR1 LNHDA and CDR2 SQIVND (reference sequence). CDR3 nucleotide sequence: TGTGCCAGTAGTCACGGGGTTTCCTACGAGCAGTACTTC. This sequence encodes CASSHGVSYEQYF.

This sequence joins TRBV19 and TRBJ1-3, with 8 bases that match TRBD1. V lost 6 bases to trimming and J lost 0 bases; unmatched junction nucleotides: 10. CDR3 length: 17 amino acids. Germline V gives CDR1 LNHDA, CDR2 SQIVND (reference sequence). CDR3 DNA sequence: TGTGCCAGTAGCATCACAGGGGGTCTTCGCTCTGGAAACACCATATATTTT. Protein: CASSITGGLRSGNTIYF.

The genes are TRBV7-3 and TRBJ2-1; 9 nucleotides match TRBD2. CDR3 length equals 15 residues. Germline CDR1 is SGHTA and CDR2 is FQGTGA. Trimming removed 2 bases from V and 7 bases from J; junction bases left unmatched: 6. The CDR3 loop reads CASSLGLAGMNEQFF. For the CDR3, the DNA is TGTGCCAGCAGCTTAGGGCTAGCGGGAATGAATGAGCAGTTCTTC.

This clone was observed a few times. This rearrangement joins TRBV19 to TRBJ2-7, with D possibly being TRBD1 (5 bases). Germline loops: CDR1 LNHDA, CDR2 SQIVND (reference sequence). With 6 bases removed from V and 5 bases from J, the gap between germline ends came to 14 bases. The CDR3 runs 13 residues. The CDR3, as DNA: TGTGCCAGTAGGAGCCAGGGTTCCGACGAGCAGTACTTC. The encoded protein is CASRSQGSDEQYF. The full variable domain, rest sourced from reference TRBV19 and TRBJ2-7, is DGGITQSPKYLFRKEGQNVTLSCEQNLNHDAMYWYRQDPGQGLRLIYYSQIVNDFQKGDIAEGYSVSREKKESFPLTVTSAQKNPTAFYLCASRSQGSDEQYFGPGTRLTVT.